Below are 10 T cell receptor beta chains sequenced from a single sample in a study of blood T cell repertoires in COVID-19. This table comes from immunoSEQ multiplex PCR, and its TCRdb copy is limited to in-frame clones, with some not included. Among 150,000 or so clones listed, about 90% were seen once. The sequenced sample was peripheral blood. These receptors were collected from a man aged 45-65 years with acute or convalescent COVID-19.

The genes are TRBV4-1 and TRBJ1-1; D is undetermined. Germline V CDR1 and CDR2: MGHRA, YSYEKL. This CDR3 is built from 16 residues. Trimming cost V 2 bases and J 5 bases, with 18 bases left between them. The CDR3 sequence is CASSQHPRREGTEAFF. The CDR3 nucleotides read TGCGCCAGCAGCCAACACCCGCGACGGGAGGGAACTGAAGCTTTCTTT.

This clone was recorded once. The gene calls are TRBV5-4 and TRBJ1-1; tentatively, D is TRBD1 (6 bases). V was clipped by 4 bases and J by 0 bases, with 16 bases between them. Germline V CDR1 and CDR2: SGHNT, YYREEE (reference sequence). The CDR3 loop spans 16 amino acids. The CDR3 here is CASSPGQTNMNTEAFF. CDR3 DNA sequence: TGTGCCAGCAGCCCCGGACAGACTAATATGAACACTGAAGCTTTCTTT.

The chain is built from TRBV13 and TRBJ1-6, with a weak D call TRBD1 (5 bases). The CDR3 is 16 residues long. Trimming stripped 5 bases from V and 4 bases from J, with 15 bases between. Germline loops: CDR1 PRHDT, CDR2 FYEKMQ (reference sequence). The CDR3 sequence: CASSRQGYDYNSPLHF. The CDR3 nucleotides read TGTGCCAGCAGCCGGCAGGGTTATGATTATAATTCACCCCTCCACTTT.

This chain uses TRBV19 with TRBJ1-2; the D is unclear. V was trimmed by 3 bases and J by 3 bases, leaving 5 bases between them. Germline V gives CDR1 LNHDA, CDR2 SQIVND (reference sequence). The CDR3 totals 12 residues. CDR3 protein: CASSIPYYGYTF. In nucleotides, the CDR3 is TGTGCCAGTAGTATCCCCTACTATGGCTACACCTTC.

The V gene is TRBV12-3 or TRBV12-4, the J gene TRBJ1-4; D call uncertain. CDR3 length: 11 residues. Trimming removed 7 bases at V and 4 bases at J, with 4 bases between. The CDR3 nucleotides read TGTGCCAGCAACAATAATGAAAAACTGTTTTTT. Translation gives CASNNNEKLFF.

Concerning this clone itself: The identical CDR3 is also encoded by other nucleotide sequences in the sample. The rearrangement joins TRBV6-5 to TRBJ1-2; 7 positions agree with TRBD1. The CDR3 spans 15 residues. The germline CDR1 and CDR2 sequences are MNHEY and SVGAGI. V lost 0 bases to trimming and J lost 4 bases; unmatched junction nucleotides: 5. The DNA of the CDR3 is TGTGCCAGCAGTTACTCGCGACAGGGAGCCTATGGCTACACCTTC. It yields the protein CASSYSRQGAYGYTF.

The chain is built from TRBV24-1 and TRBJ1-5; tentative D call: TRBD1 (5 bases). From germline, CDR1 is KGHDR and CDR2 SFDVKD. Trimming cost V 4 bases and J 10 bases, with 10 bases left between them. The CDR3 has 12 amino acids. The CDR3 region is CATSDPGHPQHF. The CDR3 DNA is TGTGCCACCAGTGACCCAGGACATCCCCAGCATTTT.

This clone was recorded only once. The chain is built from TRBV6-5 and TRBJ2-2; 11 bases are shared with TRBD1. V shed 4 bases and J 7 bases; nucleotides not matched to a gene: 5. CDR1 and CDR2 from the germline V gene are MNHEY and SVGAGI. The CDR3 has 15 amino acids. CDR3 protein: CASSSDRGRGGELFF. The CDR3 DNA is TGTGCCAGCAGTTCGGACAGGGGGCGGGGCGGGGAGCTGTTTTTT.

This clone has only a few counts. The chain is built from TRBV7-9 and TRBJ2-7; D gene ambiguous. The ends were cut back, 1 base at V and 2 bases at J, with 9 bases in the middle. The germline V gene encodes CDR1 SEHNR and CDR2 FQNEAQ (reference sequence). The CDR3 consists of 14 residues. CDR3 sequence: CASSLGGRPYEQYV. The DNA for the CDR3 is TGTGCCAGCAGCTTAGGTGGGCGCCCCTACGAGCAGTACGTC.

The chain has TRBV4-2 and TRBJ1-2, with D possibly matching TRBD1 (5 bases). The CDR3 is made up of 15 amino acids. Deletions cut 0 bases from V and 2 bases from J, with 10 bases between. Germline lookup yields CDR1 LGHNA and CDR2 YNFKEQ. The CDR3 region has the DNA TGTGCCAGCAGCCAAGAGGACAAGAGCAACTATGGCTACACCTTC. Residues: CASSQEDKSNYGYTF.